What follows describes a single T cell receptor (beta chain). This sample is drawn from a study of blood T cell repertoires in COVID-19. Measured with immunoSEQ multiplex PCR; TCRdb has only the in-frame clones, and not every one. The data show 250,000 to 350,000 clones, with 86% seen just once and around 1.5% held by the top ten. This clonotype was obtained from a woman between 50 and 59 years old with acute or convalescent COVID-19. Sequenced: peripheral blood.

CDR3: CASSPGGGNRYEQYF. CDR3 bases: TGCGCCAGCAGCCCGGGGGGAGGGAATAGATACGAGCAGTACTTC. The chain combines TRBV5-1 with TRBJ2-7, with 7 bases fitting TRBD2. Germline V gene data show CDR1 as SGHRS and CDR2 as YFSETQ. J lost 4 bases, V lost 4 bases, and 11 bases had no gene match. The CDR3 spans 15 residues.